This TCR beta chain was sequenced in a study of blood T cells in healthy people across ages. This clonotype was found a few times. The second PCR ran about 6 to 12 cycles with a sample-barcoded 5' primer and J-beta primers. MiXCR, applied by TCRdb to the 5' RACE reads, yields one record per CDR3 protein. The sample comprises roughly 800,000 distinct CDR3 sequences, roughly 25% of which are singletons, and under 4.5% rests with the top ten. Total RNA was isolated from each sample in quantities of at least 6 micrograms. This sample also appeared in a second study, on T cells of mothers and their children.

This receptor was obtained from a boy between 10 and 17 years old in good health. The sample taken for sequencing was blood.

The DNA for the CDR3 is TGTGCCAGCAGTCCCCGGACTAGCGGGAGTGGCTACGAGCAGTACTTC. Protein: CASSPRTSGSGYEQYF. This chain links TRBV7-9 with TRBJ2-7, with TRBD2 identical over 13 bases. Germline-derived CDR1 and CDR2 are SEHNR and FQNEAQ (reference sequence). This CDR3 region has 16 residues. With V trimmed by 6 bases and J by 3 bases, 8 bases remained unmatched.